This T cell receptor (beta chain) derives from a study of T cells expressing NK-cell markers. The CDR3 runs to 15 residues. TCR beta cDNA was generated via 5'RACE template switching incorporating UMIs. TCRdb re-called the 5' RACE reads and gives one entry per CDR3 protein, without DNA. The repertoire shows 140,000 or so distinct CDR3 sequences; the top ten hold 10% to 15%. V gene TRBV12-3 or TRBV12-4 combines with J gene TRBJ2-2; lacking DNA, the TRBD1 call made by TCRdb goes unchecked. The clonotype was recovered from a man aged 18 to 35 in good health. The sample taken for sequencing was blood T cells: a sorted CD56 or NKG2C T cell subset, CD4+ or CD8+ T cells, or bulk PBMC T cells (not recorded which). This CDR3 reads CASRDRPANTGELFF.